Listed below are T cell receptor beta chains from one sample, sequenced in a study of cytomegalovirus exposure and HLA in healthy donors. Assay used: immunoSEQ multiplex PCR; TCRdb lists only in-frame clones, some missing. The table lists under 200,000 clones, roughly 77% of them singletons. Sequences were obtained from PBMCs. The receptors shown here come from a male donor in good health and CMV-seronegative. The CDR3 runs from the conserved cysteine through the conserved F or W. D genes are given only for firm matches. Size tells how often a clone was seen (once, few, many) or the class of an expanded clone, and some rows leave it out.

j_call | v_call | clone_size | d_call | cdr3_aa | cdr3_nt
TRBJ2-7 | TRBV27 | - | - | CASGHRGSYEQYF | TGTGCCAGCGGTCACCGCGGCTCCTACGAGCAGTACTTC
TRBJ1-1 | TRBV20-1 | - | - | CSATGYTEAFF | TGCAGTGCTACAGGGTATACTGAAGCTTTCTTT
TRBJ2-7 | TRBV27 | few | - | CASSLSGGAPGYEQYF | TGTGCCAGCAGTTTATCGGGGGGGGCCCCTGGTTACGAGCAGTACTTC
TRBJ2-7 | TRBV28 | - | - | CASSGQSYEQYF | TGTGCCAGCAGTGGACAGTCCTACGAGCAGTACTTC
TRBJ2-7 | TRBV15 | - | - | CATSTGKGTYEQYF | TGTGCCACCAGTACAGGGAAGGGAACCTACGAGCAGTACTTC
TRBJ2-2 | TRBV5-1 | - | - | CASSLTGFHTGELFF | TGCGCCAGCAGCTTGACGGGTTTTCACACCGGGGAGCTGTTTTTT
TRBJ2-3 | TRBV5-1 | - | TRBD2 | CASSGGLAGGASTDTQYF | TGCGCCAGCAGCGGGGGACTAGCGGGGGGCGCTAGCACAGATACGCAGTATTTT
TRBJ1-1 | TRBV6-4 | - | - | CASSLAPNTEAFF | TGTGCCAGCAGTCTGGCCCCGAACACTGAAGCTTTCTTT
TRBJ2-2 | TRBV5-6 | - | - | CASSLVSSPGELFF | TGTGCCAGCAGCTTGGTGTCCTCCCCCGGGGAGCTGTTTTTT
TRBJ2-1 | TRBV29-1 | - | TRBD2 | CSVSDPGGTYNEQFF | TGCAGCGTTAGTGATCCGGGAGGCACCTACAATGAGCAGTTCTTC
TRBJ2-1 | TRBV28 | - | TRBD2 | CASSFVAGGGNEQFF | TGTGCCAGCAGTTTTGTAGCGGGAGGGGGTAATGAGCAGTTCTTC
TRBJ2-7 | TRBV19 | - | TRBD2 | CASSKGTSNYEQYF | TGTGCCAGTAGTAAGGGGACTAGCAACTACGAGCAGTACTTC
TRBJ2-7 | TRBV6-6 | - | TRBD2 | CASNLLAAARYEQYF | TGTGCCAGCAACCTCCTAGCGGCGGCGAGGTACGAGCAGTACTTC
TRBJ2-1 | TRBV27 | - | - | CASTRQNYNEQFF | TGTGCCAGCACACGACAGAACTACAATGAGCAGTTCTTC
TRBJ2-1 | TRBV7-2 | - | - | CASSYQQYRRGEQFF | TGTGCCAGCAGCTATCAACAGTATCGGCGGGGTGAGCAGTTCTTC
TRBJ2-3 | TRBV5-6 | - | TRBD1 | CASSRRGGALADTQYF | TGTGCCAGCAGCCGGAGAGGGGGCGCGTTGGCAGATACGCAGTATTTT
TRBJ1-6 | TRBV2 | - | TRBD1 | CASIERGRISPLHF | TGTGCCAGCATAGAAAGGGGGCGAATCTCACCCCTCCACTTT
TRBJ2-2 | TRBV4-2 | - | TRBD2 | CASSQASGGAGTGELFF | TGTGCCAGCAGCCAAGCCAGCGGGGGGGCTGGCACCGGGGAGCTGTTTTTT
TRBJ2-3 | TRBV4-1 | - | TRBD2 | CASSPLTSGSADTQYF | TGCGCCAGCAGCCCGCTGACTAGCGGGTCCGCAGATACGCAGTATTTT
TRBJ2-1 | TRBV6-1 | - | TRBD2 | CASSERWTSGKKQFF | TGTGCCAGCAGTGAACGATGGACTAGCGGGAAGAAGCAGTTCTTC
TRBJ1-3 | TRBV7-2 | - | TRBD1 | CASSLAQGGGNTIYF | TGTGCCAGCAGCTTAGCCCAGGGGGGCGGAAACACCATATATTTT
TRBJ1-5 | TRBV28 | - | - | CASSLHYSNQPQHF | TGTGCCAGCAGTTTACACTATAGCAATCAGCCCCAGCATTTT
TRBJ1-5 | TRBV2 | - | - | CASSALLSNQPQHF | TGTGCCAGCAGCGCCCTACTTAGCAATCAGCCCCAGCATTTT
TRBJ1-5 | TRBV19 | - | - | CASSIGEGEGGQPQHF | TGTGCCAGTAGTATAGGGGAGGGGGAGGGGGGTCAGCCCCAGCATTTT
TRBJ1-1 | TRBV2 | - | TRBD1 | CASSGKLTGDTEAFF | TGTGCCAGCAGTGGTAAGTTGACAGGGGACACTGAAGCTTTCTTT
TRBJ1-1 | TRBV28 | - | - | CASSLIADSEAFF | TGTGCCAGCAGTTTGATTGCGGATAGTGAAGCTTTCTTT
TRBJ2-2 | TRBV19 | - | TRBD1 | CASSFLQGSGELFF | TGTGCCAGTAGTTTCTTACAGGGGTCCGGGGAGCTGTTTTTT
TRBJ1-2 | TRBV18 | - | TRBD1 | CASSRTGEGYTF | TGTGCCAGCTCACGGACAGGGGAAGGCTACACCTTC
TRBJ1-1 | TRBV2 | - | - | CASSERAWNTEAFF | TGTGCCAGCAGTGAGCGGGCCTGGAACACTGAAGCTTTCTTT
TRBJ2-7 | TRBV5-6 | few | TRBD1 | CASSYGQGRYEQYF | TGTGCCAGCAGCTACGGACAGGGTAGGTACGAGCAGTACTTC
TRBJ2-5 | TRBV27 | - | TRBD1 | CASSLSRDRGLEQYF | TGTGCCAGCAGTTTATCCCGCGACAGGGGGCTAGAGCAGTACTTC
TRBJ1-2 | TRBV27 | - | TRBD1 | CASSSIFNDREDYGYTF | TGTGCCAGCAGTTCCATCTTTAACGACAGGGAGGACTATGGCTACACCTTC
TRBJ2-7 | TRBV2 | - | TRBD1 | CATQLGQGGAEQYF | TGTGCCACCCAGCTGGGACAGGGGGGTGCCGAGCAGTACTTC
TRBJ1-2 | TRBV5-1 | - | TRBD1 | CASSYPRTGDGYTF | TGCGCCAGCAGCTACCCGCGGACAGGCGATGGCTACACCTTC
TRBJ2-7 | TRBV5-4 | - | - | CASSSGGTGRLLYF | TGTGCCAGCAGCTCGGGAGGGACAGGGAGATTATTGTACTTC
TRBJ1-5 | TRBV30 | - | - | CAWSVGGNQPQHF | TGTGCCTGGAGTGTCGGGGGCAATCAGCCCCAGCATTTT
TRBJ2-1 | TRBV19 | - | TRBD1 | CASSPGDRGTYNEQFF | TGTGCCAGTAGTCCTGGGGACAGGGGGACCTACAATGAGCAGTTCTTC
TRBJ1-1 | TRBV5-4 | - | - | CASSPDYGRGTEAFF | TGTGCCAGCAGCCCGGATTACGGCCGCGGCACTGAAGCTTTCTTT
TRBJ2-1 | TRBV29-1 | few | TRBD1 | CSGDRGFGQFF | TGCAGCGGCGACAGGGGTTTCGGGCAGTTCTTC